Listed below are T cell receptor beta chains from one sample, sequenced in a study of cytomegalovirus exposure and HLA in healthy donors. The data were produced by immunoSEQ multiplex PCR, yet TCRdb's version contains in-frame clones alone and is incomplete. The table shows about 140,000 clones, with 70% occurring only once. Sequencing input: PBMCs. Receptors were obtained from a woman in her fifties or sixties in good health and CMV-seropositive. CDR3s include the opening cysteine and the closing phenylalanine or tryptophan. D genes are given only for firm matches. Size tells how often a clone was seen (once, few, many) or the class of an expanded clone, and some rows leave it out.

j_call,v_call,d_call,clone_size,cdr3_aa,cdr3_nt
TRBJ2-1,TRBV28,.,.,CASRGRARGLNEQFF,TGTGCCAGCAGGGGCCGGGCCAGAGGACTCAATGAGCAGTTCTTC
TRBJ2-2,TRBV15,.,.,CATSRDQTGELFF,TGTGCCACCAGCAGAGATCAGACCGGGGAGCTGTTTTTT
TRBJ2-1,TRBV11-1,TRBD2,.,CASSLVTGRATLGYNEQFF,TGTGCCAGCAGCTTAGTAACCGGGAGGGCCACCCTGGGCTACAATGAGCAGTTCTTC
TRBJ1-4,TRBV5-1,.,.,CASSMGAENEKLFF,TGCGCCAGCAGCATGGGGGCAGAAAATGAAAAACTGTTTTTT
TRBJ2-1,TRBV5-1,TRBD2,few,CASSLAGLGNEQFF,TGCGCCAGCAGCTTGGCGGGACTAGGAAATGAGCAGTTCTTC
TRBJ1-3,TRBV9,TRBD1,.,CASSPQGAGGNTIYF,TGTGCCAGCAGCCCCCAGGGGGCGGGTGGAAACACCATATATTTT
TRBJ2-7,TRBV7-7,.,.,CASSLDGNGEQYF,TGTGCTAGCAGCTTAGATGGAAACGGGGAGCAGTACTTC
TRBJ2-3,TRBV9,TRBD2,once,CASSVGLAQLTDTQYF,TGTGCCAGCAGCGTTGGACTAGCGCAATTAACAGATACGCAGTATTTT
TRBJ2-3,TRBV7-6,TRBD2,.,CASSAPGGYTQYF,TGTGCCAGCAGCGCCCCGGGGGGGTATACGCAGTATTTT
TRBJ2-7,TRBV30,.,.,CAWTNLPGSEWYF,TGTGCCTGGACCAATCTTCCAGGGTCAGAGTGGTACTTC
TRBJ2-2,TRBV7-6,TRBD2,.,CASSLGLAGGPNTGELFF,TGTGCCAGCAGCCTCGGACTAGCGGGAGGACCGAACACCGGGGAGCTGTTTTTT
TRBJ2-5,TRBV9,.,few,CASSATSTGSRGETQYF,TGTGCCAGCAGCGCGACCAGTACGGGGTCCCGGGGGGAGACCCAGTACTTC
TRBJ2-5,TRBV28,.,.,CASSPTGGKGVETQYF,TGTGCCAGCAGTCCGACTGGGGGGAAGGGAGTAGAGACCCAGTACTTC
TRBJ1-1,TRBV30,.,.,CAWKFGGGGTEAFF,TGTGCCTGGAAGTTTGGCGGGGGTGGCACTGAAGCTTTCTTT